The TCR beta chain under discussion was sequenced for a study of blood T cells in healthy people across ages (dated by TCRdb to about 2015). Background on the whole study: In model experiments, template switching captured roughly one uniquely barcoded TCR beta cDNA molecule for every two T cells. Using the same blood draw, the study looked at two additional independent replicas of 1 million unique cDNA reads for two donors, one aged 18 to 29 and the other aged 80 or older. Age-related changes in TCR beta repertoire diversity were measured in the study by deep sequencing normalized with unique cDNA molecular identifiers. Donors of different ages were randomly distributed across sequencing lanes to avoid experimental bias. Four age groups were formed from the donors: young (average roughly 15 years), middle-aged (approximately 40), aged (roughly 58) and long-lived (about 80).

Remarks on this clonotype: Its binding antigen is unknown. No base quality information exists; no much larger clone differs at one position.

Trimming removed 1 base from V and 3 bases from J; the gene matches leave 1 base unexplained. Taken from cysteine to phenylalanine, the CDR3 has 16 residues. Only the CDR3 DNA stays, 48 bases, in frame from base 1. Looking up the germline V gene (reference sequence) yields CDR1 DFQATT and CDR2 SNEGSKA. Donors were around 37 systemically healthy Caucasian individuals from Russia aged roughly 6 to 95 years. Ten milliliters of peripheral blood were collected from each donor into EDTA-treated Vacutainer tubes. Ficoll-Paque density-gradient centrifugation was used to isolate PBMCs, with at least 6 million obtained per sample. Trizol reagent was used to extract total RNA from PBMCs, with at least 6 micrograms per sample. Naive CD45RAhigh/CD27high T cell percentages were measured by flow cytometry on a PBMC aliquot from every donor. The library was made by 5' RACE. Sequenced using an Illumina HiSeq 2500. A second about 7 to 11 cycle PCR used a sample-barcoded 5' primer and a J-beta primer mix. A unique molecular identifier was introduced onto each TCR beta cDNA molecule by a template-switch 5' adaptor carrying 12 random nucleotides. Each sample yielded at least 2.5 million CDR3-containing paired-end reads. First-strand cDNA was synthesized from all RNA with the Mint cDNA synthesis kit, primed by a TRBC-specific oligonucleotide. Following uracil-DNA glycosylase treatment, all cDNA underwent a first 18-cycle PCR with the universal primers M1SS and BC2_uni_R. As for how the authors treated the data: Normalization of each sample was performed by random selection of 1 million high-quality reads, each carrying a distinct molecular identifier. Reads sharing molecular identifiers were discarded rather than binned into consensus sequences. MiTCR, run with a Q25 quality threshold and the strictest error-elimination algorithm, handled CDR3 identification, clonotype clustering and error correction. A nonparametric unseen species model with Euler transformation was used to estimate a lower bound on total TCR beta diversity. TCRdb reran the public reads through fastp at Q25 and MiXCR, keeping productive beta chains. Rows merge per CDR3 protein into single entries with the most common DNA and genes. TCRdb, not the original authors, processed these V and J calls. This sample lists hundreds of thousands of distinct CDR3 sequences; about 45% were detected once. About 26% of the sample rests with the top ten.

The full study reports these points: Because profiling used bulk unsorted PBMCs, naive and antigen-experienced compartments could not be compared conclusively. Estimates of total diversity based on one million sequenced T cells were regarded as lower bounds and as underestimates. Compared with the aged group, the long-lived group had more naive CD4+ T cells, fewer expanded clones and increased TCR diversity, a pattern suggesting age selection. The percentage of naive T cells measured by flow cytometry correlated strongly with observed TCR beta diversity. As age increased, observed TCR beta diversity per million T cells dropped in a roughly linear way, and a significant reduction was already evident by age around 41. Donor CMV infection status was unknown, potentially confounding age-related changes in expanded clonotypes.

In this chain, TRBV20-1 is recombined with TRBJ2-6; a stretch of 12 junction bases matches TRBD2. The sequencing sample was made of blood. This clonotype was sampled from a man older than 75 in good health. The sequenced DNA: TGCAGTGCTAGAGGACTAGCGGGGGATGGGGCCAACGTCCTGACTTTC. Its translation reads: CSARGLAGDGANVLTF.